The clone carrying this T cell receptor beta chain appeared many times. The V and J ends lost 3 bases and 0 bases respectively, with 8 bases between them. CDR3 length: 14 amino acids. If no ophthalmopathy progression occurred within 18 months, Graves' hyperthyroidism was stable. This record comes from a study of T cells in Graves' hyperthyroidism and ophthalmopathy. RNA transcripts provided the source from which TCR beta CDR3 regions were amplified. The HTBI set primed first-round TCR CDR3 RT-PCR. TCRdb re-called the multiplex PCR reads with MiXCR, one entry per CDR3 protein. The sample has some 620,000 distinct CDR3 sequences, around 16% seen once.

V gene TRBV12-3 or TRBV12-4 combines with J gene TRBJ1-1; maybe TRBD1 (5 bases). The TCR sequence derives from a woman in her 30s with Graves' hyperthyroidism. Sequencing input: blood. The CDR3 region has the DNA TGTGCCAGCAGTTTCGGGGGGGTGAACACTGAAGCTTTCTTT. Residues: CASSFGGVNTEAFF.